Presented here are 11 T cell receptor beta chains from one specimen sequenced in a study of blood T cells in healthy people across ages. A J-beta primer mix and a sample-barcoded 5' primer were used in a second PCR of about 7 to 12 cycles. Using its own MiXCR run on the 5' RACE reads, TCRdb lists one record per CDR3 protein. The table has 1.5 million to 2 million distinct CDR3 sequences, 28% seen once. Sequenced sample: blood. The source is a woman in her twenties or thirties in good health.

This chain joins TRBV12-3 or TRBV12-4 and TRBJ2-5, with 8 bases aligning to TRBD2. The CDR3 length is 15 residues. V dropped 5 bases and J dropped 9; count of bases not matched to a gene: 14. The CDR3 sequence: CASSPSGGVGGAQYF. The DNA of the CDR3 is TGTGCCAGCAGTCCGTCGGGAGGGGTAGGGGGGGCCCAGTACTTC.

The table lists this clonotype with a count of one. The chain is built from TRBV29-1 and TRBJ1-1, with D possibly TRBD1 on 5 matching bases. This CDR3 contains 12 residues. Germline V CDR1 and CDR2: SQVTM, ANQGSEA. Here the CDR3 reads CRASGGFTEAFF. CDR3 nucleotide sequence: TGCAGGGCCTCGGGGGGTTTCACTGAAGCTTTCTTT.

This rearrangement joins TRBV5-1 to TRBJ2-6; possible D gene TRBD1, 6 bases. Germline values: CDR1 SGHRS, CDR2 YFSETQ. V was cut by 4 bases and J by 3 bases, with 20 bases left in between. The CDR3 runs 18 residues. Here the CDR3 DNA reads TGCGCCAGCAGCCGGAACCGGGACACTAACTTTGGGGCCAACGTCCTGACTTTC. This gives the protein CASSRNRDTNFGANVLTF.

On this clonotype: Just one base apart from a much larger clone, this may be a read error. The chain carries TRBV24-1 and TRBJ2-5, with 7 bases lining up with TRBD1. Germline lookup yields CDR1 KGHDR and CDR2 SFDVKD. The CDR3 covers 15 residues. The CDR3 loop reads CVTSDLTGDQETQYF. CDR3 DNA: TGTGTCACCAGTGACCTTACAGGGGACCAAGAGACCCAGTACTTC.

This clonotype was counted a few times. One end of the junction fails to match germline, which may point to a read error. This chain connects TRBV20-1 to TRBJ2-5, with 12 positions matching TRBD2. This CDR3 is 15 amino acids long. Per the germline V gene, CDR1 is DFQATT and CDR2 is SNEGSKA (reference sequence). The chain's CDR3 is CSASPSLAGGETRYF. DNA for the CDR3: TGCAGTGCTAGCCCATCACTAGCGGGAGGAGAGACCCGGTACTTC.

V usage is TRBV25-1 and J usage is TRBJ2-2, with 9 bases aligning to TRBD1. J was trimmed by 7 bases and V by 6 bases; bases with no gene match: 6. Germline V gene lookup returns CDR1 MGHDK and CDR2 SYGVNS. CDR3 length: 14 residues. The CDR3 bases are TGTGCCAGCAGAGGACAGGGGATGGACGGGGAGCTGTTTTTT. Translated, it gives CASRGQGMDGELFF.

V usage is TRBV6-2 or TRBV6-3 and J usage is TRBJ2-1; 10 bases map to TRBD2. J lost 7 bases, V lost 2 bases, and 8 bases had no gene match. The CDR3 has 16 amino acids. Germline assignment: CDR1 MNHEY and CDR2 SVGEGT. DNA of the CDR3: TGTGCCAGCAGTTACGTCGGGACTAGCGTCCCAAATGAGCAGTTCTTC. Its protein is CASSYVGTSVPNEQFF.

The chain joins TRBV5-1 to TRBJ2-1, with D possibly matching TRBD2 (6 bases). CDR1 is SGHRS, CDR2 YFSETQ, per germline. The CDR3 spans 17 residues. V was shortened by 0 bases and J by 5 bases, with 18 bases between the two germline ends. The CDR3: CASSLGFQRARDNEQFF. The CDR3 DNA is TGCGCCAGCAGCTTGGGTTTTCAGCGGGCGCGAGACAATGAGCAGTTCTTC.

V is TRBV7-6 and J is TRBJ1-4, with D possibly being TRBD1 (5 bases). V was trimmed by 0 bases and J by 7 bases, leaving 12 bases between them. Germline V gene lookup returns CDR1 SGHVS and CDR2 FNYEAQ. The CDR3 is made up of 15 amino acids. DNA for the CDR3: TGTGCCAGCAGCTTAGCCCCAGGGCTGGGTGAAAAACTGTTTTTT. It translates to CASSLAPGLGEKLFF.

There are many counts of this clonotype. This sequence joins TRBV5-1 and TRBJ2-4, with 10 bases fitting TRBD1. This CDR3 has 16 amino acids. Trimming removed 4 bases from V and 1 base from J; junction bases left unmatched: 5. Germline CDR1 SGHRS, CDR2 YFSETQ. The CDR3 spells CASSPGQGVAKNIQYF. The CDR3 DNA reads as TGCGCCAGCAGCCCAGGACAGGGGGTGGCCAAAAACATTCAGTACTTC.

V and J are TRBV20-1 and TRBJ2-3; 8 bases are shared with TRBD2. J lost 3 bases, V lost 6 bases, and 14 bases had no gene match. The CDR3 is 16 amino acids. Germline lookup yields CDR1 DFQATT and CDR2 SNEGSKA (reference sequence). CDR3 bases: TGCAGTGCGTCTGTCCGGGGAGCGGGAGTTACAGATACGCAGTATTTT. Amino acid sequence: CSASVRGAGVTDTQYF.